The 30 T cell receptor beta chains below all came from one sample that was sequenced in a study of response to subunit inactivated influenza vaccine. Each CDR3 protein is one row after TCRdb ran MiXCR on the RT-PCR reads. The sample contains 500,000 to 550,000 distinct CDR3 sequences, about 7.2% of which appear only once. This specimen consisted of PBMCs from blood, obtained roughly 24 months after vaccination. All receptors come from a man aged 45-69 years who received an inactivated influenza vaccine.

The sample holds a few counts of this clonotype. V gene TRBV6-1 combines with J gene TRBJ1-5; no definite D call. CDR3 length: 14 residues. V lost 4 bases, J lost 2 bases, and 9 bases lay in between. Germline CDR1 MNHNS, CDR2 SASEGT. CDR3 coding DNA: TGTGCCAGCAGTGTCGGGGTGGGCAATCAGCCCCAGCATTTT. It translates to CASSVGVGNQPQHF.

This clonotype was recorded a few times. The CDR3 coding sequence is TGCAGCGTTCGACCAGGGGGACGGGAGACCCAGTACTTC. This codes for CSVRPGGRETQYF. The V and J genes are TRBV29-1 and TRBJ2-5, with TRBD1 matching over 7 bases. CDR1 SQVTM and CDR2 ANQGSEA come from the germline V gene. Trimming took 5 bases from V and 5 from J; bases not matched to a gene: 8. The CDR3 contains 13 residues.

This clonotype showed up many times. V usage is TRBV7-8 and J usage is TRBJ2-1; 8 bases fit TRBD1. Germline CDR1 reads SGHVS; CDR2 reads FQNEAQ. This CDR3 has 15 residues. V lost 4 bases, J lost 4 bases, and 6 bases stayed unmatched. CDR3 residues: CASSSQGAHYNEQFF. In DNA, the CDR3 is TGTGCCAGCAGCTCCCAGGGGGCGCATTACAATGAGCAGTTCTTC. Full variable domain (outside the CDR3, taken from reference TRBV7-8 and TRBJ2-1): GAGVSQSPRYKVAKRGQDVALRCDPISGHVSLFWYQQALGQGPEFLTYFQNEAQLDKSGLPSDRFFAERPEGSVSTLKIQRTQQEDSAVYLCASSSQGAHYNEQFFGPGTRLTVL.

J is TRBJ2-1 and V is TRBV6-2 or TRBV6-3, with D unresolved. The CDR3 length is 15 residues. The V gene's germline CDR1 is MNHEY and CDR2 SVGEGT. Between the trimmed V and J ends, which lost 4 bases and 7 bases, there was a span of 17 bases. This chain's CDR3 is CASSSNRAARNEQFF. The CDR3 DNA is TGTGCCAGCAGTTCCAACCGGGCCGCGAGGAATGAGCAGTTCTTC.

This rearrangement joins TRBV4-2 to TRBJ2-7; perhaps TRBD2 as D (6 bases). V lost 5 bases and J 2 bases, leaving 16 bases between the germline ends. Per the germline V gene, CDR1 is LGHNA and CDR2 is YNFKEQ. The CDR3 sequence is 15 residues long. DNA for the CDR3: TGTGCCAGCAGCTTGGGGAGGCAGGGTACCTACGAGCAGTACTTC. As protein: CASSLGRQGTYEQYF.

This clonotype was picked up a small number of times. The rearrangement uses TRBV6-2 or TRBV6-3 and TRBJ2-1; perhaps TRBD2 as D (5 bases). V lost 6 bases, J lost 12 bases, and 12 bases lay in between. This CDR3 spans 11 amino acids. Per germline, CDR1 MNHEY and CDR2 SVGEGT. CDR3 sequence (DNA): TGTGCCAGCAGGGACTTTGTACGGCAGTTCTTC. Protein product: CASRDFVRQFF.

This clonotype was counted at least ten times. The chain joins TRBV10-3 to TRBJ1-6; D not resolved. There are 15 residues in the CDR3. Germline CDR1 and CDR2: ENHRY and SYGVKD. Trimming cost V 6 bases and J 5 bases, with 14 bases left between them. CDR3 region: CAISELEGDNSPLHF. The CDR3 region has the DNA TGTGCCATCAGCGAATTGGAAGGAGATAATTCACCCCTCCACTTT.

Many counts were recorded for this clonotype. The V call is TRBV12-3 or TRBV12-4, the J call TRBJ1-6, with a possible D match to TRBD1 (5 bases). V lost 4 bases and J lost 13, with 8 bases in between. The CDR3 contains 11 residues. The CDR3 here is CASSSKGPLHF. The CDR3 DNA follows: TGTGCCAGCAGTTCTAAGGGGCCCCTCCACTTT.

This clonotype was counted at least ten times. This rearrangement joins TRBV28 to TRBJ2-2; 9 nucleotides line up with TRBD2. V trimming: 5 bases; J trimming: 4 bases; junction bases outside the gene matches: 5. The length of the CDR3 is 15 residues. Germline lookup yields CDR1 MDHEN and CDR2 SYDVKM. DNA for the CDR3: TGTGCCAGCAGTCTGGGACTAGCTATCACCGGGGAGCTGTTTTTT. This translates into CASSLGLAITGELFF.

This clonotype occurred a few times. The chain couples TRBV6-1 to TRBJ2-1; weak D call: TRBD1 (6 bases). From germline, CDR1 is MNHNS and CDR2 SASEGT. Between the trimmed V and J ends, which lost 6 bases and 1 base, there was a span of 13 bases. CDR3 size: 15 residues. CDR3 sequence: CASSNRDKSYNEQFF. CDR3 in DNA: TGTGCCAGCAGCAACCGGGACAAGTCCTACAATGAGCAGTTCTTC.

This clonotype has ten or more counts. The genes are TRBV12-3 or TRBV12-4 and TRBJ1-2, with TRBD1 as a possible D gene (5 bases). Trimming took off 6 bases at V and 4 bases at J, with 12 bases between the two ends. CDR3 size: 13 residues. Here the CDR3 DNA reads TGTGCCAGCAGGCCAGGGTGGTTCTATGGCTACACCTTC. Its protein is CASRPGWFYGYTF.

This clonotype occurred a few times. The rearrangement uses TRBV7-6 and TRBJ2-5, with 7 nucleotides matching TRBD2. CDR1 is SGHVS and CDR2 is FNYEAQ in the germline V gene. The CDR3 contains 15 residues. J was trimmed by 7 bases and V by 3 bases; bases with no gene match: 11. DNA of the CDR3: TGTGCCAGCAGCTTCACACTAGCGTCTTGGGGGACCCAGTACTTC. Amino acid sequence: CASSFTLASWGTQYF.

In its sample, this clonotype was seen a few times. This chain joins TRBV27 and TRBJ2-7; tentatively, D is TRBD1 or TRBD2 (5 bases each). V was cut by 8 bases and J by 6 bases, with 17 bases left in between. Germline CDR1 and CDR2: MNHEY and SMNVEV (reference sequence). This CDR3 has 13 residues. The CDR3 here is CASEGRGRSEQYF. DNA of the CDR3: TGTGCCAGCGAGGGGCGAGGCAGAAGCGAGCAGTACTTC.

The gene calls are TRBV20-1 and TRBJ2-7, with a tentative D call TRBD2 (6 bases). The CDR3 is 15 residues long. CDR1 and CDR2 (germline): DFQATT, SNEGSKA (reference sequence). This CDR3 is CSSGPARDSAYEQYF. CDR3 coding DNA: TGCAGCTCGGGCCCGGCTCGGGACTCAGCCTACGAGCAGTACTTC.

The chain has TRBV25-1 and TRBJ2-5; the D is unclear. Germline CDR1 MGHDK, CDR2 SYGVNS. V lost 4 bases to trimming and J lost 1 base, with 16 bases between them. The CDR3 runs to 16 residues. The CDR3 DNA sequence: TGTGCCAGCAGTGTAATCCCCGGATCGGCCCAAGAGACCCAGTACTTC. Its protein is CASSVIPGSAQETQYF.

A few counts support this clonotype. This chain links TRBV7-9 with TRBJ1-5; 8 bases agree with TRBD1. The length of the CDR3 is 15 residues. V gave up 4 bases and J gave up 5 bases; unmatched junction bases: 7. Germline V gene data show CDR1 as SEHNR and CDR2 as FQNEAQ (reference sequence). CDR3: CASSSSTGVDQPQHF. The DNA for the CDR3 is TGTGCCAGCAGCTCCTCGACAGGGGTCGATCAGCCCCAGCATTTT.

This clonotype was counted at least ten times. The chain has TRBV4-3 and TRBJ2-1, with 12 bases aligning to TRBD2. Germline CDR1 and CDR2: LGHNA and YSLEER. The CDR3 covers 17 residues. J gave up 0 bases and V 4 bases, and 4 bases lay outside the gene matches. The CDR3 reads CASSLGLAGSSYNEQFF. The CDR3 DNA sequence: TGCGCCAGCAGCCTCGGACTAGCGGGGAGCTCCTACAATGAGCAGTTCTTC.

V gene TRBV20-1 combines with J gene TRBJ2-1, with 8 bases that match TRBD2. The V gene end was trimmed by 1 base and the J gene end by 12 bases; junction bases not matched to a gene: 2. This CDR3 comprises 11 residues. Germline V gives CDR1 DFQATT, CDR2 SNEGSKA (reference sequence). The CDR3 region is CSARGLALQFF. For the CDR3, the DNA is TGCAGTGCTAGAGGACTAGCGCTGCAGTTCTTC.

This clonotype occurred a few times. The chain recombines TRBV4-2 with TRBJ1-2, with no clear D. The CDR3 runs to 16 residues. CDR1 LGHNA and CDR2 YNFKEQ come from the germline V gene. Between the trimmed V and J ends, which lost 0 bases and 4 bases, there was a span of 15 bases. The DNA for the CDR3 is TGTGCCAGCAGCCAAGATCTGAGGGTTTTTACCTATGGCTACACCTTC. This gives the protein CASSQDLRVFTYGYTF.

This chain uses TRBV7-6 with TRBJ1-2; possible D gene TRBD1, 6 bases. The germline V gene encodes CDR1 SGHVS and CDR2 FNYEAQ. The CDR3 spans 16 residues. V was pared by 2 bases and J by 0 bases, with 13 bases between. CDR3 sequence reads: CASSLLGAPSNYGYTF. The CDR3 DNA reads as TGTGCCAGCAGCTTACTGGGGGCGCCTTCTAACTATGGCTACACCTTC.

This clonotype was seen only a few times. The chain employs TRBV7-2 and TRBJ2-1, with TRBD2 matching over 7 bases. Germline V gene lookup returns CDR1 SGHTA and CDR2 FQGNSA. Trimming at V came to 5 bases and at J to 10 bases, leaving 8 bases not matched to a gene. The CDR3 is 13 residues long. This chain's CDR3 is CASSPQGGDEQFF. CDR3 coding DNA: TGTGCCAGCAGCCCCCAGGGAGGGGACGAGCAGTTCTTC.

This CDR3 reads CASSLRGQAIPYEQYF. CDR3 nucleotide sequence: TGTGCCAGCAGTTTGCGGGGACAGGCAATTCCCTACGAGCAGTACTTC. The V call is TRBV28, the J call TRBJ2-7, with 8 bases aligning to TRBD1. The CDR3 consists of 16 residues. Looked up from germline, CDR1 is MDHEN and CDR2 is SYDVKM. Unmatched junction bases numbered 9, after V lost 3 bases and J lost 2 bases.

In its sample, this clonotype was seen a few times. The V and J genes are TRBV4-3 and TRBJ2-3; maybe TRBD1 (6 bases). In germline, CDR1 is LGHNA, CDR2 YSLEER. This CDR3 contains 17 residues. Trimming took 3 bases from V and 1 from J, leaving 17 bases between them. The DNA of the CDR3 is TGCGCCAGCAGCCACTACAGGGAATTGACTGGCACAGATACGCAGTATTTT. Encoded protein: CASSHYRELTGTDTQYF.

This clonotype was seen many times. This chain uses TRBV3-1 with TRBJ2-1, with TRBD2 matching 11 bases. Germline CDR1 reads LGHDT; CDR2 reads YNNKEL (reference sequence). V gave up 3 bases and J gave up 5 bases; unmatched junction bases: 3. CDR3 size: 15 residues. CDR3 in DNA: TGTGCCAGCAGCCAGACTAGCGGGGCAAACAATGAGCAGTTCTTC. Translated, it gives CASSQTSGANNEQFF.

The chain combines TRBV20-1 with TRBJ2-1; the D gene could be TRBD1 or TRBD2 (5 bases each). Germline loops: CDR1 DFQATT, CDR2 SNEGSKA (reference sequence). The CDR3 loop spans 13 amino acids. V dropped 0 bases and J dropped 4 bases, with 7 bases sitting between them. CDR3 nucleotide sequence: TGCAGTGCTAGAGACGGGGCTTACAATGAGCAGTTCTTC. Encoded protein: CSARDGAYNEQFF.

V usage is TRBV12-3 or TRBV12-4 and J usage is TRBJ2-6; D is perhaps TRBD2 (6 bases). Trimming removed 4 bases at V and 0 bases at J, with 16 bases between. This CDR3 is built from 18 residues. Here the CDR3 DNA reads TGTGCCAGCAGTTCCCCCTTAGGAGGGCACTCTGGGGCCAACGTCCTGACTTTC. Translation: CASSSPLGGHSGANVLTF.

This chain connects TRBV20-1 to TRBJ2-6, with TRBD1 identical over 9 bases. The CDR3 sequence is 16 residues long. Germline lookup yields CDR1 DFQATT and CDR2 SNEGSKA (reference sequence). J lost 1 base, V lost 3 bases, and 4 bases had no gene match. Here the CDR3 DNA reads TGCAGTGCTAGGCAACAGGGGGCATCTGGGGCCAACGTCCTGACTTTC. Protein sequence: CSARQQGASGANVLTF.

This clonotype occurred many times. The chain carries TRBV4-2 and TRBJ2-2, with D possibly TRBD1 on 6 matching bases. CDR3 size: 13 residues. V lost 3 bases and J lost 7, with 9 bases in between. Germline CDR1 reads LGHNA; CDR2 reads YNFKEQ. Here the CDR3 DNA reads TGTGCCAGCAGCCAGGACAGCCGCGGGGAGCTGTTTTTT. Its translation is CASSQDSRGELFF.

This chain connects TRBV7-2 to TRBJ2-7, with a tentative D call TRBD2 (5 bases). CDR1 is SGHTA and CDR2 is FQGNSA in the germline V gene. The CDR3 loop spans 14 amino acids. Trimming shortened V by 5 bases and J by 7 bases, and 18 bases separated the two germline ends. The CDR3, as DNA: TGTGCCAGCAGCCCAGATGCGTGGCGGGCGGAGCAGTACTTC. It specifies CASSPDAWRAEQYF.

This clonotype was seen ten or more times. The CDR3 loop reads CASSLQGYIQYF. In DNA form, the CDR3 reads TGTGCCAGCAGCTTACAGGGTTACATTCAGTACTTC. The chain joins TRBV7-9 to TRBJ2-4, with D tentatively TRBD1 (5 bases). There are 12 residues in the CDR3. Germline values: CDR1 SEHNR, CDR2 FQNEAQ (reference sequence). V lost 2 bases and J lost 8, with 7 bases in between.